A single sample gave rise to the 6 T cell receptor beta chains below, sequenced in a study of blood T cell repertoires in COVID-19. The assay was immunoSEQ multiplex PCR, and TCRdb's table has in-frame clones only and misses some. The sample contains under 300,000 clones, around nine tenths of which appear only once. Specimen: peripheral blood. The source is a woman aged 40-49 years who had recovered from COVID-19.

The CDR3 sequence is CASSLAGTKNIQYF. CDR3 in DNA: TGCGCCAGCAGCTTGGCCGGGACCAAAAACATTCAGTACTTC. This chain uses TRBV5-1 with TRBJ2-4, with D perhaps TRBD2 (5 bases). V gave up 0 bases and J gave up 2 bases, with 6 bases separating them. Germline V gene sequence: CDR1 SGHRS, CDR2 YFSETQ. CDR3 size: 14 residues.

The chain joins TRBV6-2 or TRBV6-3 to TRBJ2-7; TRBD2 agrees at 12 bases. V was pared by 0 bases and J by 7 bases, with 7 bases of the junction left unmatched. The germline gives CDR1 MNHEY, CDR2 SVGEGT. This CDR3 comprises 16 residues. As DNA, the CDR3 is TGTGCCAGCAGTTACTCGGCTAGCGGGAGGGCGGGAGAGCAGTACGTC. Encoded protein: CASSYSASGRAGEQYV.

The chain employs TRBV25-1 and TRBJ2-7, with TRBD1 matching over 9 bases. The CDR3 consists of 14 residues. The V gene's germline CDR1 is MGHDK and CDR2 SYGVNS. After removal of 8 bases from V and 6 bases from J, the junction contained 11 bases not matched to a gene. As DNA, the CDR3 is TGTGCCAGCCCCTCCCCGGGACAGGGTCCCGAGCAGTACTTC. Protein sequence: CASPSPGQGPEQYF.

This clone occurred once. The chain joins TRBV4-3 to TRBJ2-7, with TRBD1 matching 8 bases. The CDR3 consists of 13 residues. V shed 4 bases, J shed 3 bases, and the junction held 2 bases outside the gene matches. The germline CDR1 and CDR2 sequences are LGHNA and YSLEER. The chain's CDR3 is CASSPGGGYEQYF. CDR3 DNA sequence: TGCGCCAGCAGCCCAGGGGGCGGCTACGAGCAGTACTTC.

This sequence joins TRBV2 and TRBJ1-1; no reliable D call. Germline values: CDR1 SNHLY, CDR2 FYNNEI. Trimming took 7 bases from V and 5 from J, leaving 11 bases between them. The CDR3 extends over 12 amino acids. This CDR3 is CASTHQVTEAFF. The DNA of the CDR3 is TGTGCCAGCACTCACCAGGTGACTGAAGCTTTCTTT.

The chain uses TRBV5-1 and TRBJ2-3; D gene unclear. This CDR3 has 14 residues. Germline CDR1 is SGHRS and CDR2 is YFSETQ. V was shortened by 3 bases and J by 2 bases, with 10 bases between the two germline ends. Written as DNA, the CDR3 is TGCGCCAGCAGCTACAACGACAACACAGATACGCAGTATTTT. This translates into CASSYNDNTDTQYF.